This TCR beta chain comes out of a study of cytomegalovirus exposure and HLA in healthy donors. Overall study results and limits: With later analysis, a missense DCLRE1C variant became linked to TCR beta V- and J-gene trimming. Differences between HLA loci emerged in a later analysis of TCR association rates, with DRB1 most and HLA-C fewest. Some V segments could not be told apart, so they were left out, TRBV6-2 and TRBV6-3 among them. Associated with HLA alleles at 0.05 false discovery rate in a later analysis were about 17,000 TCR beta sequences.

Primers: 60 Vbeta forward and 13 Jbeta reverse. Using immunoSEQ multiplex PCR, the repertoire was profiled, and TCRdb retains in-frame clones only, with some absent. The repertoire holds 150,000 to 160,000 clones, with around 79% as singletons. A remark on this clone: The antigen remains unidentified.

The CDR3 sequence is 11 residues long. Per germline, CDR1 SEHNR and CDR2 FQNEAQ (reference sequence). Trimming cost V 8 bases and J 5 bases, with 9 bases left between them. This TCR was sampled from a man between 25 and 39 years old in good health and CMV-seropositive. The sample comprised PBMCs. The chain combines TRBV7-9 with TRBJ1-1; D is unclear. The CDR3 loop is CASVAGTEAFF. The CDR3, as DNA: TGTGCCAGCGTAGCGGGGACTGAAGCTTTCTTT.